This T cell receptor beta chain stems from a study of beta chain features in type 1 diabetes. Reverse transcription of all isolated RNA meant that expressed TCRB transcripts were sequenced. Data came from immunoSEQ multiplex PCR; TCRdb stores just in-frame clones and leaves some out. The data hold some 700,000 clones, with roughly 13% observed a single time. Stem cell-like memory, regulatory, central memory and naive CD4+ cells were sorted via CD45RO/CCR7/CD25/CD127/CD95/CD27. This clone was observed a few times. Its antigen remains unknown. V lost 3 bases and J 2 bases, leaving 16 bases between the germline ends. CDR3 length: 16 residues. CDR1 SGHDN and CDR2 FVKESK come from the germline V gene. General study points: Type 1 diabetes patients had moderately but significantly shorter TCRB CDR3s in all four CD4+ subsets. For TCRB rearrangement, an influence of HLA type remained unresolved here.

V and J are TRBV14 and TRBJ1-2, with D unresolved. Sequenced material: naive CD4+ T cells from blood. The clonotype originates from a man between 18 and 29 years old with type 1 diabetes. CDR3 DNA: TGTGCCAGCAGCCATTTTGGCAGCCCGAGGAACTATGGCTACACCTTC. This codes for CASSHFGSPRNYGYTF.